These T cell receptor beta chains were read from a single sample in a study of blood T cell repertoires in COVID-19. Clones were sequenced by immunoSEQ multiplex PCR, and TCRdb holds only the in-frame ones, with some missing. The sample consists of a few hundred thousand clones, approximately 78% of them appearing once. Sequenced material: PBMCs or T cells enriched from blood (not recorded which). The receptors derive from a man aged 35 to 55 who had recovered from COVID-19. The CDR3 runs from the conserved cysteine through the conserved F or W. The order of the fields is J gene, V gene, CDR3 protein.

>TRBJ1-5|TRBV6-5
CASREGNQPQHF
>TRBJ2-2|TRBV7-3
CASSLQGDGTGELFF
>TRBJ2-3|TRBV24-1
CATSDKRGGTDTQYF
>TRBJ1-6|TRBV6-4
CASSDGRQGSPLHF
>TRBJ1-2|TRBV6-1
CASSEQAREDGYTF
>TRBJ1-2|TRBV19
CASNQGANYGYTF
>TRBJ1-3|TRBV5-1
CASRGLNTIYF
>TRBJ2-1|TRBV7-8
CASSLQGYNEQFF
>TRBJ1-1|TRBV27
CASSFRSTRVRNTEAFF
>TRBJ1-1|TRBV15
CATSRGYRPGQGNTEAFF
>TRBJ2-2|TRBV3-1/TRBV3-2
CASSRGLGGNTGELFF
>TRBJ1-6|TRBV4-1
CASSQDASGYNSPLHF
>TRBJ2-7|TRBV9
CASSVEQGRSYEQYF
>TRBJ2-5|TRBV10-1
CASSETGTHLRTQYF
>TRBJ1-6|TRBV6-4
CASSDSPGISPLHF
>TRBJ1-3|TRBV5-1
CASSRGGGYSGNTIYF
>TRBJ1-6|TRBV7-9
CASSPYASTATNSPLHF
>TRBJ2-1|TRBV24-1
CATSDLGDNYNEQFF
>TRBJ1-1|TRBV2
CASSGVEGLTEAFF
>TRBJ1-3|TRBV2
CASSEARQGANTIYF
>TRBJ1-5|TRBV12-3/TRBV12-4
CASSLERAQPQHF
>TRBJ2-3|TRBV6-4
CASSESPLRHTDTQYF
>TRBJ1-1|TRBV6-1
CASSEANRGQNTEAFF
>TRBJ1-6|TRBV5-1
CASSFYRGDPLHF
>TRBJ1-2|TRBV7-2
CASSFNPSGTGSGYTF
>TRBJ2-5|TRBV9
CASSVGGTSIETQYF
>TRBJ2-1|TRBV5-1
CASSFYGTSRGEQFF
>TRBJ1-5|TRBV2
CASGQGGNQPQHF
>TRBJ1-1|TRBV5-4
CASSLGPGSTEAFF
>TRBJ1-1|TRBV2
CASSEFPGTYTEAFF
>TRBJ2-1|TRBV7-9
CASSLISGVLFF
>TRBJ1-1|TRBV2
CASKGRPTEAFF
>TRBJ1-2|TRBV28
CASRGEGQGNYGYTF
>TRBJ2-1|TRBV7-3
CASSTRDNNEQFF
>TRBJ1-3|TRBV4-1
CASSQDRAGNTIYF
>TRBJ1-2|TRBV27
CASSLGQGAGGYTF
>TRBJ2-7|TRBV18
CASSQMTGEAGEQYF
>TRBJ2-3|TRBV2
CASSDSSGSFTDTQYF
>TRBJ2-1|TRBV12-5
CASGGTSPSNPYNEQFF
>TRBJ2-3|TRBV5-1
CASIRTSNPTDTQYF
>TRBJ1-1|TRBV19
CASSIKGQGASAFF
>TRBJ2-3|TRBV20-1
CSASVLADTQYF
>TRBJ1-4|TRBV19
CASIARQNEKLFF
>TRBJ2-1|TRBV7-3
CASSLGLYNEQFF
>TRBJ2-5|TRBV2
CASSYLVGGLETQYF
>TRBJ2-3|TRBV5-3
CARLAGGPFDTQYF
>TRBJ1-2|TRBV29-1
CSVGVGQGLVNYGYTF
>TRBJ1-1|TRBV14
CANPGQGNTEAFF
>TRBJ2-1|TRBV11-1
CASTLSASGRNEQFF
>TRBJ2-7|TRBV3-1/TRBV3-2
CASSQGTEEQYF
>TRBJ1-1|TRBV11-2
CASSLVRGIGTEAFF
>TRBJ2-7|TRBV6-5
CASRLQGAKSYEQYF
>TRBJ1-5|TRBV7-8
CASSPGTGHTNQPQHF
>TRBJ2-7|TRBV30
CAWAETGGAYEQYF